Below, 18 T cell receptor beta chains from the same sample are listed, as sequenced in a study of regulatory T cells in long-lasting Graves disease (dated by TCRdb to the early 2020s). The library was made by multiplex PCR. For sequencing, an Illumina HiSeq 4000 was employed. To build TCR beta libraries, CDR3 regions were amplified by Arm-PCR using iRepertoire HTBI primers. The public reads were reanalyzed by TCRdb: fastp trimming at Q25, MiXCR alignment, in-frame beta chains only. Rows are combined by CDR3 protein, so each entry shows the most common genes and DNA. The sample contains about 240,000 distinct CDR3 sequences, around 21% of them found a single time. Of the sample, 11% to 15% is held by the ten largest clones. The label giving this sample's time point can be read as: newly diagnosed GD, antithyroid drugs for less than 3 months. For both TCR sequencing and RNA sequencing, RNA was extracted from PBMCs in TRIzol.

The input for sequencing was peripheral blood mononuclear cells (PBMCs), taken at new diagnosis, from a patient treated with antithyroid drugs. Source of these receptors: a female donor with Graves disease.

In this sample, this clonotype turned up a few times. The chain joins TRBV27 to TRBJ1-4; 7 bases map to TRBD1. Germline V gives CDR1 MNHEY, CDR2 SMNVEV (reference sequence). Losses at the gene ends were 5 bases for V and 8 bases for J; bases not matched to a gene: 11. There are 15 residues in the CDR3. The CDR3 is CASSQQTGSGEKLFF. The CDR3, as DNA: TGTGCCAGCAGTCAACAGACAGGGTCTGGGGAAAAACTGTTTTTT.

This clonotype was detected a few times. CDR3: CASSGGSPNTGELFF. CDR3 nucleotide sequence: TGCGCCAGCAGCGGGGGATCTCCGAACACCGGGGAGCTGTTTTTT. The chain links TRBV5-1 to TRBJ2-2; possibly TRBD1 or TRBD2 for D (5 bases each). The germline CDR1 and CDR2 sequences are SGHRS and YFSETQ. The CDR3 extends over 15 amino acids. V was trimmed by 4 bases and J by 0 bases, leaving 10 bases between them.

This clonotype has a count of ten or more. The chain uses TRBV5-5 and TRBJ1-1, with 7 nucleotides matching TRBD1. Germline V lookup: CDR1 SGHKS, CDR2 YYEKEE (reference sequence). J was trimmed by 9 bases and V by 0 bases; bases with no gene match: 5. The CDR3 spans 13 residues. CDR3 amino acids: CASSLAQGTQAFF. The DNA for the CDR3 is TGTGCCAGCAGCTTGGCACAGGGGACCCAAGCTTTCTTT.

This clonotype has a count of ten or more. The chain carries TRBV28 and TRBJ2-1; D possibly uses TRBD1 or TRBD2 (5 bases each). Deletions cut 4 bases from V and 8 bases from J, with 18 bases between. The CDR3 extends over 15 amino acids. CDR1 MDHEN and CDR2 SYDVKM come from the germline V gene. DNA for the CDR3: TGTGCCAGCAGTTCCCGAAACGGGGACCGCGATGAGCAGTTCTTC. Translated: CASSSRNGDRDEQFF.

This clonotype was detected many times. The chain has TRBV7-2 and TRBJ1-2; no firm D call. Looked up from germline, CDR1 is SGHTA and CDR2 is FQGNSA. Trimming shortened V by 5 bases and J by 7 bases, and 14 bases separated the two germline ends. CDR3 length: 13 amino acids. CDR3: CASSLRSNAGYTF. The CDR3 nucleotides are TGTGCCAGCAGCCTCAGGTCGAATGCTGGCTACACCTTC.

This chain uses TRBV6-5 with TRBJ2-7, with 11 bases aligning to TRBD1. V shed 4 bases, J shed 7 bases, and the junction held 6 bases outside the gene matches. The CDR3 contains 14 residues. The germline V gene has CDR1 MNHEY and CDR2 SVGAGI. CDR3 amino acids: CASSFGQGAGEQYF. CDR3 nucleotide sequence: TGTGCCAGCAGTTTCGGACAGGGGGCGGGGGAGCAGTACTTC.

On this clonotype: At one end the junction does not follow the germline gene, possibly because of a read error. This chain connects TRBV7-6 to TRBJ2-3; 7 bases fit TRBD2. This CDR3 spans 18 amino acids. CDR1 and CDR2 (germline): SGHVS, FNYEAQ. Here the CDR3 reads CASSLGSSGMTSTGTQYF. The CDR3 DNA follows: TGTGCCAGCAGCTTAGGGAGTAGCGGAATGACTAGCACAGGTACGCAGTATTTT.

The chain links TRBV6-1 to TRBJ2-3, with D tentatively TRBD2 (5 bases). V shed 0 bases and J shed 5 bases, with 9 bases lying between them. This CDR3 contains 14 residues. Germline V CDR1 and CDR2: MNHNS, SASEGT. CDR3 amino acids: CASSEAWEIDTQYF. The CDR3 DNA sequence: TGTGCCAGCAGTGAAGCGTGGGAGATAGATACGCAGTATTTT.

This clonotype was detected ten times or more. The chain uses TRBV4-2 and TRBJ1-4; 9 nucleotides match TRBD1. Germline V CDR1 and CDR2: LGHNA, YNFKEQ. The CDR3 has 17 residues. Trimming took 0 bases from V and 8 from J; bases not matched to a gene: 10. This chain's CDR3 is CASSQDSAGQGYEKLFF. The CDR3 DNA reads TGTGCCAGCAGCCAAGACTCTGCGGGACAGGGATACGAAAAACTGTTTTTT.

The chain has TRBV28 and TRBJ1-5; 10 bases agree with TRBD1. The germline CDR1 and CDR2 sequences are MDHEN and SYDVKM. J lost 5 bases, V lost 5 bases, and 9 bases had no gene match. This CDR3 spans 16 amino acids. CDR3 coding DNA: TGTGCCAGCAGTCTCCCGGGACAGGGGCTCGATCAGCCCCAGCATTTT. This encodes CASSLPGQGLDQPQHF.

This clonotype was seen many times. This chain uses TRBV11-2 with TRBJ1-2, with TRBD1 matching 7 bases. The length of the CDR3 is 15 residues. With 1 base clipped from V and 4 bases from J, the junction kept 6 bases outside the gene matches. Germline assignment: CDR1 SGHAT and CDR2 FQNNGV. The CDR3 loop is CASSLATGEIYGYTF. For the CDR3, the DNA is TGTGCCAGCAGCTTAGCTACAGGGGAAATCTATGGCTACACCTTC.

This clonotype was observed many times. The genes are TRBV28 and TRBJ2-7; D is unclear. This CDR3 is built from 15 residues. The germline V gene encodes CDR1 MDHEN and CDR2 SYDVKM. V dropped 8 bases and J dropped 1 base, with 18 bases sitting between them. CDR3 coding DNA: TGTGCCAGCGGAACCCTGGGAAGGGCATCCTACGAGCAGTACTTC. It yields the protein CASGTLGRASYEQYF.

In its sample, this clonotype was seen many times. The chain couples TRBV11-3 to TRBJ2-1; 7 bases map to TRBD2. The CDR3 covers 16 residues. V lost 1 base and J lost 9; bases outside the gene matches: 12. CDR1 and CDR2 (germline): SGHNT, YENEEA. The CDR3 spells CASSLVAGRTQGEQFF. The DNA of the CDR3 is TGTGCCAGCAGCTTAGTAGCGGGCCGAACTCAAGGTGAGCAGTTCTTC.

This clonotype was counted many times. The chain combines TRBV7-8 with TRBJ2-3; no definite D call. Trimming stripped 1 base from V and 4 bases from J, with 9 bases between. The CDR3 is made up of 14 amino acids. Germline lookup yields CDR1 SGHVS and CDR2 FQNEAQ. CDR3 coding DNA: TGTGCCAGCAGCTTAGGGGTCTACGCAGATACGCAGTATTTT. Amino acid sequence: CASSLGVYADTQYF. Full variable domain (missing parts from reference TRBV7-8 and TRBJ2-3): GAGVSQSPRYKVAKRGQDVALRCDPISGHVSLFWYQQALGQGPEFLTYFQNEAQLDKSGLPSDRFFAERPEGSVSTLKIQRTQQEDSAVYLCASSLGVYADTQYFGPGTRLTVL.

In the case of this clonotype: With a much larger clone just one base away, this may be a read error. Here the CDR3 DNA reads TGTACCAGCAGTTTTTTCGCTAGCCGTCCCTACGAGCAGTACTTC. Its translation: CTSSFFASRPYEQYF. The chain combines TRBV28 with TRBJ2-7; D perhaps matches TRBD2 (5 bases). The CDR3 has 15 residues. Germline values: CDR1 MDHEN, CDR2 SYDVKM.

In this sample, this clonotype turned up many times. V is TRBV18 and J is TRBJ1-2; no clear D. Germline-derived CDR1 and CDR2 are KGHSH and LQKENI. The ends were cut back, 6 bases at V and 2 bases at J, with 10 bases in the middle. The CDR3 has 13 residues. The CDR3 loop reads CASSPNGNYGYTF. CDR3 DNA sequence: TGTGCCAGCTCCCCAAACGGAAACTATGGCTACACCTTC.

The V and J genes are TRBV24-1 and TRBJ1-5; no reliable D call. In germline, CDR1 is KGHDR, CDR2 SFDVKD. V was trimmed by 4 bases and J by 9 bases, leaving 12 bases between them. The length of the CDR3 is 13 residues. CDR3 coding DNA: TGTGCCACCAGTGACAGCTCCGGGAGGCCCCAGCATTTT. Translation: CATSDSSGRPQHF.

In its sample, this clonotype was seen a few times. This chain links TRBV7-9 with TRBJ1-3, with 7 bases that match TRBD1. The CDR3 totals 16 residues. Germline V CDR1 and CDR2: SEHNR, FQNEAQ (reference sequence). Unmatched junction bases numbered 7, after V lost 5 bases and J lost 0 bases. In nucleotides, the CDR3 is TGTGCCAGCAGCCGTCCGGGACAGAGCTCTGGAAACACCATATATTTT. It encodes CASSRPGQSSGNTIYF.